A selection of T cell receptor beta chains follows, all from one sample in a study of early T cells in non-severe SARS-CoV-2 infection. TCRdb reprocessed the 5' RACE reads with MiXCR, giving one entry per CDR3 protein. This sample carries about 23,000 distinct CDR3 sequences, 5% of them seen once, and the ten largest clones take approximately 4.2%. Source material: whole blood. The receptor source for this set is an adult who was a healthcare worker with PCR-confirmed SARS-CoV-2 infection or an uninfected control (not recorded which). CDR3s include the opening cysteine and the closing phenylalanine or tryptophan. A D gene is named only where the DNA matches it firmly. Clone size is shown for a subset of rows, as once, few, many or a class of expanded clone.

clone size	D gene	V gene	J gene	CDR3 protein	CDR3 DNA
.	.	TRBV7-2	TRBJ2-2	CASSTLRGAPTGELFF	TGTGCCAGCAGCACCCTTAGGGGGGCGCCTACCGGGGAGCTGTTTTTT
few	.	TRBV12-3/TRBV12-4	TRBJ1-1	CASSFGWRATEAFF	TGTGCCAGCAGTTTCGGGTGGAGGGCCACTGAAGCTTTCTTT
many	.	TRBV5-1	TRBJ2-7	CASSLEAGPYEQYF	TGCGCCAGCAGCTTGGAGGCGGGCCCCTACGAGCAGTACTTC
medium-sized	.	TRBV11-2	TRBJ1-4	CASTGWDEKLFF	TGTGCCAGCACCGGGTGGGATGAAAAACTGTTTTTT
few	.	TRBV7-2	TRBJ2-7	CASSSLPGSYEQYF	TGTGCCAGCAGCTCACTCCCAGGAAGCTACGAGCAGTACTTC
many	TRBD1	TRBV6-6	TRBJ2-5	CASSRTGRQETQYF	TGTGCCAGCAGCCGGACAGGGCGACAAGAGACCCAGTACTTC
many	.	TRBV24-1	TRBJ2-3	CATSEVLRSGNTQYF	TGTGCCACCAGTGAGGTTTTGCGCTCCGGTAATACGCAGTATTTT
many	.	TRBV7-8	TRBJ2-2	CASSRRGMNTGELFF	TGTGCCAGCAGCAGACGCGGGATGAACACCGGGGAGCTGTTTTTT
many	.	TRBV7-2	TRBJ1-6	CASSLLGQGQSPLHF	TGTGCCAGCAGCTTATTAGGGCAGGGTCAATCACCCCTCCACTTT
.	.	TRBV14	TRBJ1-3	CASSYRTFSGNTIYF	TGTGCCAGCAGCTATCGGACCTTCTCTGGAAACACCATATATTTT
many	.	TRBV11-2	TRBJ1-1	CASSFDREAFF	TGTGCCAGCAGCTTTGACAGGGAAGCTTTCTTT
many	TRBD1	TRBV12-3/TRBV12-4	TRBJ2-1	CASSPSGGGLEQFF	TGTGCCAGCAGCCCCTCAGGGGGCGGTCTGGAGCAGTTCTTC
many	TRBD2	TRBV9	TRBJ2-1	CASTSGGSYNEQFF	TGTGCCAGCACTAGCGGGGGGTCCTACAATGAGCAGTTCTTC
many	TRBD1	TRBV7-2	TRBJ1-1	CASSLVVTGEAFF	TGTGCCAGCAGCTTAGTTGTGACAGGGGAAGCTTTCTTT
few	.	TRBV6-1	TRBJ2-1	CASNRQWYNEQFF	TGTGCCAGCAACCGCCAGTGGTACAATGAGCAGTTCTTC
.	.	TRBV6-2/TRBV6-3	TRBJ1-5	CASSHGGINNQPQHF	TGTGCCAGCAGTCACGGGGGCATTAACAATCAGCCCCAGCATTTT